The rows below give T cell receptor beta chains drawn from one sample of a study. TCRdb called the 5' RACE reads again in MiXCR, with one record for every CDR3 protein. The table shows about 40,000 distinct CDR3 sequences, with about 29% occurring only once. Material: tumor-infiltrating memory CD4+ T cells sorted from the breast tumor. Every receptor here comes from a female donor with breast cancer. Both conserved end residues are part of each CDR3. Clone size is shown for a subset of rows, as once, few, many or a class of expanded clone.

CASSLGDRGNEQFF,.,14,TRBV5-1,TRBJ2-1
CASSQGGGGSSYEQYF,many,16,TRBV4-2,TRBJ2-7
CASSQQGDTQYF,.,12,TRBV18,TRBJ2-3
CASGSMFSGADVLTF,.,15,TRBV6-1,TRBJ2-6
CASRTARTNTEAFF,few,14,TRBV6-5,TRBJ1-1
CASSPSRRWEQFF,few,13,TRBV7-2,TRBJ2-1
CASSPRTSGTSTDTQYF,once,17,TRBV7-8,TRBJ2-3
CSARAPGLDNEQFF,few,14,TRBV20-1,TRBJ2-1
CASSSALNEKLFF,.,13,TRBV7-2,TRBJ1-4
CASSLALASAYEQYF,few,15,TRBV7-2,TRBJ2-7
CATRGFRSGNQPQHF,.,15,TRBV6-1,TRBJ1-5
CASSVASGARGTDTQYF,many,17,TRBV9,TRBJ2-3
CASSPSGDYNEQFF,few,14,TRBV11-3,TRBJ2-1
CATRGTRRGNQPQHF,.,15,TRBV24-1,TRBJ1-5
CASSSAYGGDYGYTF,.,15,TRBV7-2,TRBJ1-2
CASTRRQGSREQYF,.,14,TRBV6-1,TRBJ2-7
CASSGTGDTEAFF,.,13,TRBV9,TRBJ1-1
CASSKAATGTEAFF,few,14,TRBV7-3,TRBJ1-1
CASSFPGLNTEAFF,few,14,TRBV12-3/TRBV12-4,TRBJ1-1
CASSEGFRANTATNEKLFF,few,19,TRBV25-1,TRBJ1-4
CASSPSSNQPQHF,.,13,TRBV6-5,TRBJ1-5
CASSGAPDTQYF,few,12,TRBV9,TRBJ2-3
CSAREHQSGTENSPLHF,.,17,TRBV20-1,TRBJ1-6
CSARSGAVTGGEQFF,many,15,TRBV20-1,TRBJ2-1
CASSQTAGGNSYEQYF,.,16,TRBV4-2,TRBJ2-7
CATTPHGVANYGYTF,.,15,TRBV15,TRBJ1-2
CASSQDGTGGEKLFF,few,15,TRBV4-1,TRBJ1-4
CASSLVSAKAFF,many,12,TRBV7-9,TRBJ1-1
CSAPSRGIGSPLHF,few,14,TRBV20-1,TRBJ1-6
CASSLSRGSETQYF,few,14,TRBV7-2,TRBJ2-5
CASSVGPTPGTSGRPSKDEQFF,few,22,TRBV9,TRBJ2-1
CASRPLSASGKGDTGELFF,.,19,TRBV5-4,TRBJ2-2
CAGSQRASHGNEQFF,.,15,TRBV4-1,TRBJ2-1
CASSPTTGPPGDTQYF,.,16,TRBV4-1,TRBJ2-3
CASSRSRLEQYF,.,12,TRBV7-2,TRBJ2-7
CASGPAWADTQYF,.,13,TRBV5-1,TRBJ2-3
CASSPARGDTEAFF,few,14,TRBV5-5,TRBJ1-1
CASSLAYTDTQYF,few,13,TRBV7-2,TRBJ2-3
CASSQNTGTLGQPQHF,.,16,TRBV4-1,TRBJ1-5
CASSLGRKTYEQYF,few,14,TRBV7-9,TRBJ2-7
CASSSGGAYGYTF,.,13,TRBV6-2/TRBV6-3,TRBJ1-2
CASSPDPGQGSEKLFF,many,16,TRBV7-8,TRBJ1-4
CASSLDPRSGGELFF,.,15,TRBV7-8,TRBJ2-2
CAWSVYNTDTQYF,few,13,TRBV30,TRBJ2-3
CASRPDIYEQYF,many,12,TRBV5-1,TRBJ2-7
CASSLSFNEQFF,.,12,TRBV5-4,TRBJ2-1
CASSFRPGLAGGHGGEPFF,.,19,TRBV6-6,TRBJ2-2
CASSVEDRSTAPHGYTF,.,17,TRBV9,TRBJ1-2
CASSLSQGDTQYF,few,13,TRBV7-2,TRBJ2-3
CASSFRRSGSSYNEQFF,few,17,TRBV11-2,TRBJ2-1
CASSWGGLAGAYEQYF,few,16,TRBV5-6,TRBJ2-7
CASSYFLIGAGPNTEAFF,few,18,TRBV6-5,TRBJ1-1
CASSPGDRRNTIYF,.,14,TRBV6-5,TRBJ1-3
CSVFAGDTYEQYF,.,13,TRBV29-1,TRBJ2-7
CASGIGQSTDTQYF,many,14,TRBV2,TRBJ2-3
CASSVDSTSTGELFF,.,15,TRBV7-9,TRBJ2-2